This paragraph covers one T cell receptor (beta chain) sequence. This record comes from a study of blood T cell repertoires in COVID-19. Looking at the study overall: Researchers got acute and convalescent COVID-19 samples from the United States, Italy and Spain. The analysed material was cDNA or gDNA that came from T cells, B-cell-depleted T cells, or PBMCs.

Using immunoSEQ multiplex PCR, the repertoire was profiled, and TCRdb retains in-frame clones only, with some absent. The sample carries over 150,000 clones, around 90% recorded once. Germline V CDR1 and CDR2: MNHEY, SVGEGT. The V segment lost 2 bases and the J segment 0 bases; nucleotides outside the gene matches: 5. The CDR3 length is 16 residues. The chain links TRBV6-2 or TRBV6-3 to TRBJ2-7, with TRBD2 matching 9 bases. This TCR was sampled from a woman aged 60-70 years who had recovered from COVID-19. Sequencing used peripheral blood. The CDR3 nucleotides read TGTGCCAGCAGTTACATGACGGGACTAGCCTCCTACGAGCAGTACTTC. It specifies CASSYMTGLASYEQYF.